Described below is a single TCR beta chain sequence and its context. Antigen specificity is unknown. 5' RACE that incorporated UMI labels was used to prepare the TRB cDNA libraries. From the 5' RACE reads, TCRdb lists one entry per CDR3 protein and no DNA. The sample yields 90,000 to 150,000 distinct CDR3 sequences, of which the top ten take up around 0.35%. The sample belongs to a study of CXCR3-negative and CXCR3-positive naive CD8 T cells. Study-wide background: Sequencing gave about 140 million TRB reads overall, about 1.5 +/- 0.3 million per library.

Notes on the study in general: Higher TRB CDR3 hydrophobicity marked CXCR3-positive naive cells relative to CXCR3-negative naive cells.

Germline V CDR1 and CDR2: SGHTA, FQGTGA. The CDR3 runs to 14 residues. This rearrangement joins TRBV7-3 to TRBJ1-1. The source of this sequence is a human donor in good health. Some clones in this sample may be carry-over from other donors' samples. Specimen: naive CXCR3+ CD8+ T cells from blood. The subset: CD45RO-CCR7+CD27+CD95- naive CD8+ T cells expressing CXCR3 (TNR3+). CDR3 region: CASSLGARGTEAFF.